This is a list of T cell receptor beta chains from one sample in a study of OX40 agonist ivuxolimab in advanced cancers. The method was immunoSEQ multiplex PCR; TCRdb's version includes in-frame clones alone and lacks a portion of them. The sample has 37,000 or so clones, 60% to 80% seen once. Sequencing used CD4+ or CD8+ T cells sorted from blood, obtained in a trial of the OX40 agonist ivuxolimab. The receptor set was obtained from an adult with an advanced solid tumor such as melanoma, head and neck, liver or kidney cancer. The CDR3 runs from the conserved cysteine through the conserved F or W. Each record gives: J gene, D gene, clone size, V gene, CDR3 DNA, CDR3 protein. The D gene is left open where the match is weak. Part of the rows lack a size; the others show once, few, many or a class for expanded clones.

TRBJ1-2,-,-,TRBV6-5,TGTGCCAGCAGCCACAGGGACTATGGCTACACCTTC,CASSHRDYGYTF
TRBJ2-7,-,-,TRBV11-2,TGTGCCAGCAGCCCCCCCAGCGGCTCCTACGAGCAGTACTTC,CASSPPSGSYEQYF
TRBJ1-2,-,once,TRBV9,TGTGCCAGCAGCGTAGACGACAGTCGCCTCTATGGCTACACCTTC,CASSVDDSRLYGYTF
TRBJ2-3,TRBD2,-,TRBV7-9,TGTGCCAGCAGCTTAGAACGGGGCGGGAGGGTCACAGATACGCAGTATTTT,CASSLERGGRVTDTQYF
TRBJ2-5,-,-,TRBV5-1,TGCGCCAGTAACGCGGGCGGCGGGGAGACCCAGTACTTC,CASNAGGGETQYF
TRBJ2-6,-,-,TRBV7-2,TGTGCCAGCAGCTTAAGACCCTCCGGTGGGGCCAACGTCCTGACTTTC,CASSLRPSGGANVLTF
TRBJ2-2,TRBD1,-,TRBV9,TGTGCCAGCAGCGTACGGACAGGGTGGACCGGGGAGCTGTTTTTT,CASSVRTGWTGELFF
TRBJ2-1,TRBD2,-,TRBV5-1,TGCGCCAGCAGCCCTCGGGGAGCGGGAGTGTCCCATGAGCAGTTCTTC,CASSPRGAGVSHEQFF
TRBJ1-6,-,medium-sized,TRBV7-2,TGTGCCAGCAGCTTCGCAGGTTCACCCCTCCACTTT,CASSFAGSPLHF
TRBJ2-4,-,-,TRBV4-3,TGCGCCAGCAGCCAAGGGAGCGCTCCCAAAAACATTCAGTACTTC,CASSQGSAPKNIQYF
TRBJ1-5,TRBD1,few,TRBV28,TGTGCCAGCCAGGGGGTGGATCAGCCCCAGCATTTT,CASQGVDQPQHF
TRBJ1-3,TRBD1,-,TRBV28,TGTGCCAGCAGTGGGACAGGGGGGAGAAACACCATATATTTT,CASSGTGGRNTIYF
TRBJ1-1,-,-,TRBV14,TGTGCCAGCAGCCACGAAAAAGAAGCTTTCTTT,CASSHEKEAFF
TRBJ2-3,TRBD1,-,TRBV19,TGTGCCAGTAGTATAGAACGGGACAGCCGCACAGATACGCAGTATTTT,CASSIERDSRTDTQYF
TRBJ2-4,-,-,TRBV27,TGTGCCAGCAGTTTGCTAGCCAAAAACATTCAGTACTTC,CASSLLAKNIQYF
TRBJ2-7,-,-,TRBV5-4,TGTGCCAGCAGCTTGGAGTCCCAGTTCGAGCAGTACTTC,CASSLESQFEQYF
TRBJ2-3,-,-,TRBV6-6,TGTGCCAGCAGTGCCTTCGGTGCGGGTTACACAGATACGCAGTATTTT,CASSAFGAGYTDTQYF
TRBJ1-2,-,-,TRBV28,TGTGCCAGCAGTTTAAGGGGACAAGGGGACGGCTACACCTTC,CASSLRGQGDGYTF
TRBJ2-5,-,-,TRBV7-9,TGTGCCAGCAGCTTAGTCTCAGCGCAAGAGACCCAGTACTTC,CASSLVSAQETQYF
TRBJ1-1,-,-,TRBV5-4,TGTGCCAGCAGCTTATTATCACAGGGGAACACTGAAGCTTTCTTT,CASSLLSQGNTEAFF
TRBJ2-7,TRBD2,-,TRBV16,TGTGCCAGCAGCCAAACTAGCGGGTTCGCCTACGAGCAGTACTTC,CASSQTSGFAYEQYF
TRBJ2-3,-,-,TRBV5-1,TGCGCCAGCAGCTTTCGTCAGGCCACAGATACGCAGTATTTT,CASSFRQATDTQYF
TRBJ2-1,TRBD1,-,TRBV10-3,TGTGCCATCAGTGACCTCGGGACAGGGACGAACAATGAGCAGTTCTTC,CAISDLGTGTNNEQFF
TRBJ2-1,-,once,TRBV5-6,TGTGCCAGCAGCTCAACTATACTCTCCTACAATGAGCAGTTCTTC,CASSSTILSYNEQFF
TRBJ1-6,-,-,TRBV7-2,TGTGCCAGCAGCCCCACCGGGACGACCCCCTATAATTCACCCCTCCACTTT,CASSPTGTTPYNSPLHF
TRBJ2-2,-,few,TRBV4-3,TGCGCCAGCAGCCAAGGGGGCAGGGTTGCCACCGGGGAGCTGTTTTTT,CASSQGGRVATGELFF
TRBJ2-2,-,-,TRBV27,TGTGCCAGCAGTACAGACAGGTCGAACACCGGGGAGCTGTTTTTT,CASSTDRSNTGELFF
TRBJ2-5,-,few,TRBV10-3,TGTGCCATCAGTCCAGGGGAATTGGAGACCCAGTACTTC,CAISPGELETQYF
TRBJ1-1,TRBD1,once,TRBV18,TGTGCCAGCTCACTCCTTGGGACAGCGAACACTGAAGCTTTCTTT,CASSLLGTANTEAFF
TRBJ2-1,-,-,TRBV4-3,TGCGCCAGCAGCCAAGCTCTGGTCTTGCAGGGCATCTACAATGAGCAGTTCTTC,CASSQALVLQGIYNEQFF
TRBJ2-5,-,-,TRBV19,TGTGCCCGGAGAGAGACCCAGTACTTC,CARRETQYF
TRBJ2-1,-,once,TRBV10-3,TGTGCCATCAGTTACACAACTAACAATGAGCAGTTCTTC,CAISYTTNNEQFF
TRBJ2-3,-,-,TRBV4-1,TGCGCCAGCAGCCAAGTTTGGCAGCAGCATACGCAGTATTTT,CASSQVWQQHTQYF
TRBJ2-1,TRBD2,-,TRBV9,TGTGCCAGCAGCCCTCGACTAGCGGGTTACAATGAGCAGTTCTTC,CASSPRLAGYNEQFF
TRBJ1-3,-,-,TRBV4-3,TGCGCCAGCAGCCAAGGCGTAGCGGGGCTCTCTGGAAACACCATATATTTT,CASSQGVAGLSGNTIYF
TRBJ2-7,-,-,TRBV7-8,TGTGCCAGCAGCTTAGTTTCGGGGGCGAGCTCCTACGAGCAGTACTTC,CASSLVSGASSYEQYF
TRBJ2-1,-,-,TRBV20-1,TGCAGTGCTCCGGGGGCCGATGAGCAGTTCTTC,CSAPGADEQFF
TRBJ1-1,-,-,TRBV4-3,TGCGCCAGCAGCCAAGTCGGCCTCTCGAACACTGAAGCTTTCTTT,CASSQVGLSNTEAFF
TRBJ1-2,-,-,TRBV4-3,TGCGCCAGCAGCCACCCTACAGGACCCTACTATGGCTACACCTTC,CASSHPTGPYYGYTF
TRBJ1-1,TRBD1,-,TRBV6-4,TGTGCCAGCAGTGTCGCTTTAAGGGGGCCGAACACTGAAGCTTTCTTT,CASSVALRGPNTEAFF